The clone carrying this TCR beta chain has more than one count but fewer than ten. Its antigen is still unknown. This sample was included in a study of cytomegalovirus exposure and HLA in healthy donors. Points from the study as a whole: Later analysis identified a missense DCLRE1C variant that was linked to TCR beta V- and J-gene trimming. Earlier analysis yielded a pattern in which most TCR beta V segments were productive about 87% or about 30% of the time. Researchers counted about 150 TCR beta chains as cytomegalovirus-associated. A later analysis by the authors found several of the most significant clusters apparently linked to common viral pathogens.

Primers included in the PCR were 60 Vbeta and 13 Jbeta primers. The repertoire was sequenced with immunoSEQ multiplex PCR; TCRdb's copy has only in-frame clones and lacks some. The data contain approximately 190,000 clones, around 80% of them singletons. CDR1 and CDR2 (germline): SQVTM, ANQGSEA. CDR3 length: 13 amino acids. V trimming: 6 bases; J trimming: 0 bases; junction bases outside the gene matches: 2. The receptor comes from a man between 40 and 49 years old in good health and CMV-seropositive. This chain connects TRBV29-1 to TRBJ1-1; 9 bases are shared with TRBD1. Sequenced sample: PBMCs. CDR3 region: CSVGTGLNTEAFF. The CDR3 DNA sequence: TGCAGCGTGGGGACAGGGCTGAACACTGAAGCTTTCTTT.